This T cell receptor (beta chain) was identified during a study of T cell repertoires in cytomegalovirus infection. At the level of the study: As its CMV epitopes, the study selected recently identified HLA-C-restricted and well-studied HLA-B-restricted targets. Public signatures in TCR beta pointed to CMV infection and matching HLA type. Study observations and caveats: The ex vivo response showed dominance by HLA-C-restricted CMV-specific TCR beta clonotypes.

CDR1 and CDR2 from the germline V gene are SEHNR and FQNEAQ (reference sequence). CDR3 length: 17 amino acids. J gave up 3 bases and V 5 bases, and 13 bases lay outside the gene matches. This clonotype was found a few times. Its antigen is unidentified. TCRdb called the reads again in MiXCR, with one record for every CDR3 protein. The table records around 800,000 distinct CDR3 sequences, around a third of them present only once. This chain uses TRBV7-9 with TRBJ1-1; the match to TRBD1 covers 9 bases. This TCR was sampled from a human donor in good health (CMV status not recorded). Some clones in this sample may be carry-over from other donors' samples. The source was cultured CD8+ T cells from PBMCs, collected from culture after CMV antigen stimulation. Here the CDR3 DNA reads TGTGCCAGCAGCCCGCAGGGACAGGGATCTGGGGACACTGAAGCTTTCTTT. Translating it yields CASSPQGQGSGDTEAFF.